This is a list of T cell receptor beta chains from one sample in a study of a mutant IDH1 vaccine in newly diagnosed glioma. Sequencing used immunoSEQ multiplex PCR; TCRdb keeps in-frame clones, though not all of them. The data hold about 120,000 clones, with roughly 78% observed a single time. These receptors are not linked to any known antigen. Sequencing was performed on PBMCs, taken from a glioma patient whose treatment included an IDH1 peptide vaccine. Receptors were obtained from a man aged 40-50 years with glioma. The CDR3 runs from the conserved cysteine through the conserved F or W. A D gene is named only where the DNA matches it firmly. Size tells how often a clone was seen (once, few, many) or the class of an expanded clone, and some rows leave it out.

D	V	size	J	DNA	CDR3
NA	TRBV19	NA	TRBJ1-6	TGTGCCAGTAGTCCCACAGGGCATAATTCACCCCTCCACTTT	CASSPTGHNSPLHF
NA	TRBV7-2	NA	TRBJ1-4	TGTGCCAGCAGCTTAAGCAGGGCGGAGGTTAATGAAAAACTGTTTTTT	CASSLSRAEVNEKLFF
TRBD1	TRBV7-9	once	TRBJ1-2	TGTGCCAGCAGCTTAGCTATGGACAGGGGCTATGGCTACACCTTC	CASSLAMDRGYGYTF
NA	TRBV7-6	NA	TRBJ1-1	TGTGCCAGCAGCCGTGGTCCGGGTGTCAGCGTCACTGAAGCTTTCTTT	CASSRGPGVSVTEAFF
NA	TRBV11-2	NA	TRBJ2-3	TGTGCCAGCAGCCCCGCAGGGACTAGCACAGATACGCAGTATTTT	CASSPAGTSTDTQYF
NA	TRBV2	NA	TRBJ1-2	TGTGCCAGCAACAGACAGGATGGCTACACCTTC	CASNRQDGYTF
NA	TRBV30	few	TRBJ1-5	TGTGCCTGGAGTTCCGGGCCCACTCAGCCCCAGCATTTT	CAWSSGPTQPQHF
TRBD2	TRBV10-3	NA	TRBJ2-7	TGTGCCATCAGTCAGCCCGGGACTACCTACGAGCAGTACTTC	CAISQPGTTYEQYF
TRBD1	TRBV6-5	NA	TRBJ2-1	TGTGCCAGCAGCCAAGACAGGGGTCTCAATGAGCAGTTCTTC	CASSQDRGLNEQFF
NA	TRBV11-3	NA	TRBJ2-1	TGTGCCAGCAGCAGAGGGGGAAATGAGCAGTTCTTC	CASSRGGNEQFF
NA	TRBV6-4	NA	TRBJ1-5	TGTGCCAGCAGTCTCCGAGGGTACCAGCCCCAGCATTTT	CASSLRGYQPQHF
TRBD2	TRBV7-2	NA	TRBJ2-7	TGTGCCAGCAGCCGACCGCTTGGGACTAGCGGTCCCTACGAGCAGTACTTC	CASSRPLGTSGPYEQYF
NA	TRBV7-6	NA	TRBJ1-4	TGTGCCAGCAGCCCTTGGGGTGAGACGGGAAAACTGTTTTTT	CASSPWGETGKLFF
NA	TRBV10-2	NA	TRBJ2-2	TGCGCCAGCAGTCACCAGGCCGGCACCGGGGAGCTGTTTTTT	CASSHQAGTGELFF
NA	TRBV28	NA	TRBJ2-1	TGTGCCAGCAGTCCCCGGCTAGTAGTCAATGAGCAGTTCTTC	CASSPRLVVNEQFF
TRBD1	TRBV4-3	NA	TRBJ2-7	TGCGCCAGCAGCCAAGGACAGGGGGCCCCCTACGAGCAGTACTTC	CASSQGQGAPYEQYF
TRBD1	TRBV7-9	NA	TRBJ1-4	TGTGCCAGCAGCTTAGGGGACAGGGTGGACGAAAAACTGTTTTTT	CASSLGDRVDEKLFF
NA	TRBV5-5	few	TRBJ2-7	TGTGCCAGCAGCCCGGGGTGGGAGCAGTACTTC	CASSPGWEQYF
NA	TRBV28	NA	TRBJ1-2	TGTGCCAGCAGTTTATGGGAGGGACAAGCTAACTATGGCTACACCTTC	CASSLWEGQANYGYTF
TRBD2	TRBV5-4	NA	TRBJ2-7	TGTGCCAGCAGCTTACGGACTAGCGGGGGTGGGGAGCAGTACTTC	CASSLRTSGGGEQYF
TRBD1	TRBV18	NA	TRBJ2-7	TGTGCCAGCTCACGGACAGGCGCCTACGAGCAGTACTTC	CASSRTGAYEQYF
NA	TRBV19	NA	TRBJ2-2	TGTGCCAGTAAGGATTCGGCGGCAGATTACACCGGGGAGCTGTTTTTT	CASKDSAADYTGELFF
NA	TRBV6-1	NA	TRBJ1-5	TGTGCCAGCAGTGAAGAGGGGGAGAATCAGCCCCAGCATTTT	CASSEEGENQPQHF
TRBD1	TRBV28	NA	TRBJ2-1	TGTGCCAGCAGTCTCCGTAACAGGGGCAATGAGCAGTTCTTC	CASSLRNRGNEQFF
NA	TRBV5-6	NA	TRBJ2-1	TGTGCCAGCAGCTTCAGAGACTTGCCCTACAATGAGCAGTTCTTC	CASSFRDLPYNEQFF
NA	TRBV27	once	TRBJ1-2	TGTGCCAGCAGTTTATCCGCCTCCCTCTATGGCTACACCTTC	CASSLSASLYGYTF
TRBD1	TRBV5-4	NA	TRBJ1-4	TGTGCCAGCAGCCCCTCAGGCGGACAGGGAGGGGAAAAACTGTTTTTT	CASSPSGGQGGEKLFF
TRBD1	TRBV15	NA	TRBJ2-7	TGTGCCACCAGCACCCGGGACAGGGCCCGGGGGCAGTACTTC	CATSTRDRARGQYF
NA	TRBV15	NA	TRBJ1-2	TGTGCCACCAGCAGACCCGACAGCTCTTATGGCTACACCTTC	CATSRPDSSYGYTF
NA	TRBV11-2	NA	TRBJ2-7	TGTGCCAGCAGCTTAGATCTTATAGGGACCTACGAGCAGTACTTC	CASSLDLIGTYEQYF
NA	TRBV6-5	NA	TRBJ2-7	TGTGCCAGCTTGACCGCGTCCTACGAGCAGTACTTC	CASLTASYEQYF
NA	TRBV7-9	NA	TRBJ1-2	TGTGCCAGCACCTTGGCCAATCCCCGGGGCTACACCTTC	CASTLANPRGYTF
NA	TRBV30	NA	TRBJ2-1	TGTGCCTGGAGTGTACAGTCAGAGCAGTTCTTC	CAWSVQSEQFF
TRBD2	TRBV29-1	once	TRBJ2-1	TGCAGCGTTAGAGCGGGAGGGAGTGATGAGCAGTTCTTC	CSVRAGGSDEQFF
NA	TRBV2	NA	TRBJ2-5	TGTGCCAGCAGTGCAGACGGGATCCAAGAGACCCAGTACTTC	CASSADGIQETQYF
TRBD1	TRBV9	NA	TRBJ2-7	TGTGCCAGCAGCGCGGGTCACCCCCGGGACAGGGTCCACTACGAGCAGTACTTC	CASSAGHPRDRVHYEQYF
TRBD1	TRBV4-3	NA	TRBJ2-7	TGCGCCAGCAGCCAAGGTACGAGGGACAGGGAATACGAGCAGTACTTC	CASSQGTRDREYEQYF
TRBD2	TRBV9	NA	TRBJ2-7	TGTGCCAGCAGCCGGACTAGCGGAACCTACGAGCAGTACTTC	CASSRTSGTYEQYF
NA	TRBV7-6	NA	TRBJ1-1	TGTGCCAGCAGCTTATCAGGGACGAACACTGAAGCTTTCTTT	CASSLSGTNTEAFF
TRBD2	TRBV30	NA	TRBJ2-7	TGTGCCTGGAGTGCGAGCGGGGGTACCGAGCAGTACTTC	CAWSASGGTEQYF
NA	TRBV7-9	NA	TRBJ2-7	TGTGCCAGCAGCTCCCTCCGGGACGGTGACTCCTACGAGCAGTACTTC	CASSSLRDGDSYEQYF
NA	TRBV7-2	NA	TRBJ2-2	TGTGCCAGCAGCCCCCCCATAACCGGGGAGCTGTTTTTT	CASSPPITGELFF
NA	TRBV30	NA	TRBJ2-7	TGTGCCTGGACTCAGGGGACCTACGAGCAGTACTTC	CAWTQGTYEQYF
NA	TRBV5-4	NA	TRBJ2-3	TGTGCCAGCAGCTTGGTGCCGGGGGCTAGGACAGATACGCAGTATTTT	CASSLVPGARTDTQYF
NA	TRBV19	NA	TRBJ2-2	TGTGCCAGTAGTTTACAGGCGAACACCGGGGAGCTGTTTTTT	CASSLQANTGELFF
NA	TRBV5-8	once	TRBJ1-2	TGTGCCAGCAGCTTTCGAGGGGAGTCAGACTATGGCTACACCTTC	CASSFRGESDYGYTF
TRBD1	TRBV11-2	NA	TRBJ2-4	TGTGCCAGCAGCCAAGGACAGGTATCCAACATTCAGTACTTC	CASSQGQVSNIQYF